This T cell receptor beta chain comes out of a study of T cell repertoires in cytomegalovirus infection. Study at large: Indicated by public TCR beta signatures were CMV infection and matching HLA type. Study-wide results and limits: Summed frequency of shared TCR beta families picked out CMV carriers who also had the relevant HLA.

V was trimmed by 3 bases and J by 1 base, leaving 14 bases between them. The germline CDR1 and CDR2 sequences are MNHEY and SMNVEV (reference sequence). The CDR3 spans 16 residues. TCRdb redid the calling of the reads with MiXCR, one entry per CDR3 protein. The sample has around 440,000 distinct CDR3 sequences; roughly 10% are singletons. In its sample, this clonotype was seen many times. The antigen remains unidentified. This sequence joins TRBV27 and TRBJ2-3; D is unresolved. The sample taken for sequencing was PBMCs. This receptor was taken from a human donor in good health (CMV status not recorded). Some clones in this sample may be carry-over from other donors' samples. The CDR3 DNA sequence: TGTGCCAGCAGTTTGAAGGCAGCCCCCCGCACAGATACGCAGTATTTT. Amino acid sequence: CASSLKAAPRTDTQYF.